This note documents a single TCR beta chain sequence. This specimen comes from a study of shared clonotypes between healthy human individuals. Germline trimming cut 6 bases from V and 8 bases from J; bases unmatched to any gene: 9. CDR1 and CDR2 from the germline V gene are MNHNS and SASEGT. The CDR3 has 13 amino acids. Measured with immunoSEQ multiplex PCR; TCRdb has only the in-frame clones, and not every one. The table lists 2 million to 2.5 million clones, more than 90% of them singletons. This rearrangement joins TRBV6-1 to TRBJ1-2; 7 nucleotides agree with TRBD1. Sequenced: naive CD4+ T cells sorted from blood. Stated subset: CD45RA+ positively selected. This sequence originates from a man between 18 and 29 years old in good health. The CDR3 is CASSTTGAYGYTF. Here the CDR3 DNA reads TGTGCCAGCAGCACCACAGGGGCGTACGGCTACACCTTC.